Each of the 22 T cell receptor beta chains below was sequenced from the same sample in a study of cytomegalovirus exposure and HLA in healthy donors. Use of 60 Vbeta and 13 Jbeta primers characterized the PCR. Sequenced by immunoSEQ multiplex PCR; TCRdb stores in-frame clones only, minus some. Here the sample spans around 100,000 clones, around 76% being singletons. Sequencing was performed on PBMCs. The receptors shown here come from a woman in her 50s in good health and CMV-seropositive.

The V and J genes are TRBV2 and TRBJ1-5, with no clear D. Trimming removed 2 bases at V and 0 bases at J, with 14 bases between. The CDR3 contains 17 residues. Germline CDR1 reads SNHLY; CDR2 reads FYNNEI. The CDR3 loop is CASSEQRRGNSNQPQHF. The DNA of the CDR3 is TGTGCCAGCAGTGAACAGCGGCGCGGGAATAGCAATCAGCCCCAGCATTTT.

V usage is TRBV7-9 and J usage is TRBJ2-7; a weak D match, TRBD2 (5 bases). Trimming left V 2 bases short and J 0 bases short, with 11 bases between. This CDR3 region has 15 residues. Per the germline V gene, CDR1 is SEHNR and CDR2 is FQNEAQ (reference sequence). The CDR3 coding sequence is TGTGCCAGCAGCTTAAAGGACCGGGGCTCCTACGAGCAGTACTTC. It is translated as CASSLKDRGSYEQYF.

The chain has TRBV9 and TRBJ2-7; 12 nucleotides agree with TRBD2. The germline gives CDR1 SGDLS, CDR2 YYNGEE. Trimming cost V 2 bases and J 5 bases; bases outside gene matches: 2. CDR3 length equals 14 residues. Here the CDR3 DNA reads TGTGCCAGCAGCGTTAGACTAGCGGGGGACGAGCAGTACTTC. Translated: CASSVRLAGDEQYF.

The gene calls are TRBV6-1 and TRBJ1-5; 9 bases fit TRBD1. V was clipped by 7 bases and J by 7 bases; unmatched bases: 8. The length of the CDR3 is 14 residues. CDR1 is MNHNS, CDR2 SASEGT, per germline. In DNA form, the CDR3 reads TGTGCCAGCATCCCGACAGGGACAGGGCAGCCCCAGCATTTT. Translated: CASIPTGTGQPQHF.

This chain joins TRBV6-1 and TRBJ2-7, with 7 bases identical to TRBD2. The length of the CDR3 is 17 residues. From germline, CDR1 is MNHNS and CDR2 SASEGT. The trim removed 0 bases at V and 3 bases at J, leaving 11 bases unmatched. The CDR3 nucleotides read TGTGCCAGCAGTGAAGCGAGAAGAGGACGGGGGGTCTACGAGCAGTACTTC. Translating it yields CASSEARRGRGVYEQYF.

CDR3 sequence (DNA): TGTGCCAGCAGCCCCCAACGGACTCAGGGGGAGACCCAGTACTTC. This gives the protein CASSPQRTQGETQYF. This chain connects TRBV7-3 to TRBJ2-5; possibly TRBD1 for D (6 bases). CDR3 length equals 15 residues. Germline CDR1 SGHTA, CDR2 FQGTGA. Deletions cut 5 bases from V and 5 bases from J, with 18 bases between.

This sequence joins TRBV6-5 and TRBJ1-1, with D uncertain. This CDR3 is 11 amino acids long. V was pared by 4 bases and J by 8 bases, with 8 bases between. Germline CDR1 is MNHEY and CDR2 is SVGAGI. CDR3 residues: CASSFSVEAFF. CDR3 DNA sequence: TGTGCCAGCAGTTTTTCAGTGGAAGCTTTCTTT.

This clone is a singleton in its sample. The CDR3 here is CASSLVGGGLGVGELFF. CDR3 nucleotides: TGTGCCAGCAGCTTAGTCGGGGGGGGCTTAGGCGTCGGGGAGCTGTTTTTT. The V and J genes are TRBV11-2 and TRBJ2-2; 8 positions agree with TRBD2. Germline-derived CDR1 and CDR2 are SGHAT and FQNNGV. With V trimmed by 1 base and J by 7 bases, 11 bases remained unmatched. This CDR3 comprises 17 residues.

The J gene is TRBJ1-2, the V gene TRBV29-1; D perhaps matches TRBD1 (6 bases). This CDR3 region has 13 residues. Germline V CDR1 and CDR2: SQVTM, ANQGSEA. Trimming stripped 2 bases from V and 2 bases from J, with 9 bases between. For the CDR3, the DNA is TGCAGCGTTGAATCAGGGGCCAACTATGGCTACACCTTC. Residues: CSVESGANYGYTF.

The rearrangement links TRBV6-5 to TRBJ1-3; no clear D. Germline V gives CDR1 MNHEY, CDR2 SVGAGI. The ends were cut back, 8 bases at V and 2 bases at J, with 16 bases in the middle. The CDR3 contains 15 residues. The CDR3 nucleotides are TGTGCCAGCTCAGGCTCCAGCACGGCTGGAAACACCATATATTTT. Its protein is CASSGSSTAGNTIYF.

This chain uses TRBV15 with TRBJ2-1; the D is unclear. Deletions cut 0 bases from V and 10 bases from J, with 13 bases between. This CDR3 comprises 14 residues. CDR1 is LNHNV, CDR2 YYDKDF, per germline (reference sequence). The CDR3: CATSRDKSGTEQFF. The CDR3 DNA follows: TGTGCCACCAGCAGAGATAAGTCAGGAACAGAGCAGTTCTTC. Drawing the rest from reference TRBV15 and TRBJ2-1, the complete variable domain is DAMVIQNPRYQVTQFGKPVTLSCSQTLNHNVMYWYQQKSSQAPKLLFHYYDKDFNNEADTPDNFQSRRPNTSFCFLDIRSPGLGDTAMYLCATSRDKSGTEQFFGPGTRLTVL.

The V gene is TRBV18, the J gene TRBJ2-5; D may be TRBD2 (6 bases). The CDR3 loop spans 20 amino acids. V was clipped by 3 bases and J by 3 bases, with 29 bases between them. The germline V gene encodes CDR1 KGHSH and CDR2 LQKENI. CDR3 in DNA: TGTGCCAGCTCACCCTTCTTCGGCGGGAAACTCGAAATCGACAAAGAGACCCAGTACTTC. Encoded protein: CASSPFFGGKLEIDKETQYF. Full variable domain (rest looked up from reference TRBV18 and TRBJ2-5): NAGVMQNPRHLVRRRGQEARLRCSPMKGHSHVYWYRQLPEEGLKFMVYLQKENIIDESGMPKERFSAEFPKEGPSILRIQQVVRGDSAAYFCASSPFFGGKLEIDKETQYFGPGTRLLVL.

The CDR3 region has the DNA TGTGCCACCAGCAGCAGGGGGAACACTGAAGCTTTCTTT. Residues: CATSSRGNTEAFF. This chain connects TRBV15 to TRBJ1-1, with TRBD1 as a possible D gene (6 bases). Germline V gene data show CDR1 as LNHNV and CDR2 as YYDKDF (reference sequence). The CDR3 consists of 13 residues. The ends were cut back, 3 bases at V and 1 base at J, with 6 bases in the middle.

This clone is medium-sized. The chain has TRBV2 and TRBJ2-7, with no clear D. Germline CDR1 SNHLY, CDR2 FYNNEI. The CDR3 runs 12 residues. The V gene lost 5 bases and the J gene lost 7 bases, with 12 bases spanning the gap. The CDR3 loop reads CASSPPGLEQYF. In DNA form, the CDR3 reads TGTGCCAGCAGTCCACCAGGCTTGGAGCAGTACTTC. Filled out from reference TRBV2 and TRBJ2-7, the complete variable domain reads EPEVTQTPSHQVTQMGQEVILRCVPISNHLYFYWYRQILGQKVEFLVSFYNNEISEKSEIFDDQFSVERPDGSNFTLKIRSTKLEDSAMYFCASSPPGLEQYFGPGTRLTVT.

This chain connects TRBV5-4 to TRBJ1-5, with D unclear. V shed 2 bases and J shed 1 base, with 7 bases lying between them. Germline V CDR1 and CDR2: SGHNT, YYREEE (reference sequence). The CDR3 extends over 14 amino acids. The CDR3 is CASSLGGSNQPQHF. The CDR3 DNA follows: TGTGCCAGCAGCTTAGGAGGAAGCAATCAGCCCCAGCATTTT.

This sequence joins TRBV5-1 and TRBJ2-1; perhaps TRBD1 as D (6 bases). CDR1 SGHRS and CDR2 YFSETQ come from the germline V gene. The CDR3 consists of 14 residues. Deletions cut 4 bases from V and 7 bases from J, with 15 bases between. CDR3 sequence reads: CASSGSGQTNEQFF. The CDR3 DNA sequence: TGCGCCAGCAGCGGATCGGGACAAACAAATGAGCAGTTCTTC. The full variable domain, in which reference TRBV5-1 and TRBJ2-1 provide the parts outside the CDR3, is KAGVTQTPRYLIKTRGQQVTLSCSPISGHRSVSWYQQTPGQGLQFLFEYFSETQRNKGNFPGRFSGRQFSNSRSEMNVSTLELGDSALYLCASSGSGQTNEQFFGPGTRLTVL.

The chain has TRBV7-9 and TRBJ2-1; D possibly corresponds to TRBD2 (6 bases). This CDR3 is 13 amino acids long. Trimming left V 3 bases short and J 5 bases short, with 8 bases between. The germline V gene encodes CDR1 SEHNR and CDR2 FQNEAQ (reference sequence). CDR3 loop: CASSFWEDNEQFF. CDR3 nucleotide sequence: TGTGCCAGCAGCTTCTGGGAGGACAATGAGCAGTTCTTC.

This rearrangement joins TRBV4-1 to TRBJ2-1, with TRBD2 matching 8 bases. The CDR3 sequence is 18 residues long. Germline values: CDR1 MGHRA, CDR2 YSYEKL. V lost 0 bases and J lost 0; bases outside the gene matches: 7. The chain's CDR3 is CASSQDSSGGSSYNEQFF. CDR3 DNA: TGCGCCAGCAGCCAAGATTCCAGCGGGGGCTCCTCCTACAATGAGCAGTTCTTC.

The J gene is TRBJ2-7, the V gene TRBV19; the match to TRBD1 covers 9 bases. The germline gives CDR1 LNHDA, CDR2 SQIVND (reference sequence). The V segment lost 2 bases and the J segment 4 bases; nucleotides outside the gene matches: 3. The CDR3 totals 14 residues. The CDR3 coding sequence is TGTGCCAGTAGTATACGGGACAGGGTGTACGAGCAGTACTTC. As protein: CASSIRDRVYEQYF.

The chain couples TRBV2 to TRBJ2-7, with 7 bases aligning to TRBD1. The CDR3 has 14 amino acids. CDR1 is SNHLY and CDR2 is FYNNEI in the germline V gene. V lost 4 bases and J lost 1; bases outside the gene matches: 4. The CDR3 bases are TGTGCCAGCAGTGCGACAGGGCTGTCCTACGAGCAGTACTTC. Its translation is CASSATGLSYEQYF.

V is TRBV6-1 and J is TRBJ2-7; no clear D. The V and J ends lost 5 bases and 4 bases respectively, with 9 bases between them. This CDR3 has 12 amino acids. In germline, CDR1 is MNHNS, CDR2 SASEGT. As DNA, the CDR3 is TGTGCCAGCAGTCGAGTAGAGTACGAGCAGTACTTC. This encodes CASSRVEYEQYF.

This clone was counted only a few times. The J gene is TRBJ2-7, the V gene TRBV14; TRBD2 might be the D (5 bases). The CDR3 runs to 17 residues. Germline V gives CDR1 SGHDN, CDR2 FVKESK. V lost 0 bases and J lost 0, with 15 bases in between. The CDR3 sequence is CASSQDLGWGASYEQYF. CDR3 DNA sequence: TGTGCCAGCAGCCAAGATTTGGGGTGGGGAGCCTCCTACGAGCAGTACTTC.